The 14 T cell receptor beta chains presented below share a single source sample, sequenced in a study of beta chain features in type 1 diabetes. Regarding the study as a whole: Shorter TCRB CDR3s, moderately but significantly so, marked every one of the four CD4+ subsets in Type 1 diabetes patients.

Antigens for these TCRs are unknown. Reverse transcribing all isolated RNA meant expressed TCRB transcripts were sequenced. Repertoires were generated with immunoSEQ multiplex PCR, while TCRdb's copy carries only in-frame clones and drops some. The sample holds around 160,000 clones, 63% seen once. The specimen was naive CD4+ T cells from blood. Every receptor here comes from a man younger than 45 with type 1 diabetes.

The chain uses TRBV28 and TRBJ1-5, with 8 bases that match TRBD1. The CDR3 loop spans 13 amino acids. V gave up 6 bases and J gave up 7 bases; unmatched junction bases: 5. Germline values: CDR1 MDHEN, CDR2 SYDVKM. The CDR3 nucleotides read TGTGCCAGCAGGGACAGGGAGGGACAGCCCCAGCATTTT. As protein: CASRDREGQPQHF.

This clone was picked up a small number of times. The chain is built from TRBV13 and TRBJ2-1; 8 bases align to TRBD2. The CDR3 sequence is 15 residues long. In germline, CDR1 is PRHDT, CDR2 FYEKMQ (reference sequence). V gave up 3 bases and J gave up 6 bases; unmatched junction bases: 7. The CDR3 coding sequence is TGTGCCAGCAGCTTTGGGACTAGGGGCTCCAATGAGCAGTTCTTC. As protein: CASSFGTRGSNEQFF.

J is TRBJ2-4 and V is TRBV15; no clear D. The CDR3 consists of 18 residues. Germline CDR1 reads LNHNV; CDR2 reads YYDKDF (reference sequence). V was trimmed by 5 bases and J by 0 bases, leaving 20 bases between them. CDR3 region: CATSSQMVTDLAKNIQYF. In nucleotides, the CDR3 is TGTGCCACCAGCTCTCAAATGGTGACGGATCTAGCCAAAAACATTCAGTACTTC. The full variable domain, its missing parts supplied by reference TRBV15 and TRBJ2-4, is DAMVIQNPRYQVTQFGKPVTLSCSQTLNHNVMYWYQQKSSQAPKLLFHYYDKDFNNEADTPDNFQSRRPNTSFCFLDIRSPGLGDTAMYLCATSSQMVTDLAKNIQYFGAGTRLSVL.

The chain is built from TRBV29-1 and TRBJ2-5, with 9 bases aligning to TRBD2. V was clipped by 7 bases and J by 2 bases; unmatched bases: 5. CDR1 is SQVTM, CDR2 ANQGSEA, per germline. This CDR3 comprises 13 residues. DNA of the CDR3: TGCAGCGCTTTGACTAGCGGACAAGAGACCCAGTACTTC. Its protein product is CSALTSGQETQYF. Full variable domain (remainder filled in from reference TRBV29-1 and TRBJ2-5): SAVISQKPSRDICQRGTSLTIQCQVDSQVTMMFWYRQQPGQSLTLIATANQGSEATYESGFVIDKFPISRPNLTFSTLTVSNMSPEDSSIYLCSALTSGQETQYFGPGTRLLVL.

The chain carries TRBV29-1 and TRBJ2-1; D is unclear. The V gene lost 2 bases and the J gene lost 7 bases, with 18 bases spanning the gap. The CDR3 extends over 15 amino acids. CDR1 and CDR2 from the germline V gene are SQVTM and ANQGSEA. CDR3: CSVEMGLRVGNEQFF. The CDR3 DNA reads as TGCAGCGTTGAAATGGGTCTTAGAGTCGGGAATGAGCAGTTCTTC.

The CDR3 sequence: CASSLDRVLFF. Here the CDR3 DNA reads TGTGCCAGCAGCTTAGACAGGGTGCTGTTTTTT. The V call is TRBV7-2, the J call TRBJ2-2; the D gene is possibly TRBD1 (6 bases). This CDR3 region has 11 residues. CDR1 and CDR2 (germline): SGHTA, FQGNSA. Trimming cost V 1 base and J 13 bases, with 7 bases left between them.

J is TRBJ1-2 and V is TRBV7-2; no clear D. In germline, CDR1 is SGHTA, CDR2 FQGNSA. There are 14 residues in the CDR3. The V end was cut by 3 bases, the J end by 4 bases, with 12 bases between. CDR3 nucleotides: TGTGCCAGCAGCTTCGATTTGGCAGCCTATGGCTACACCTTC. Encoded protein: CASSFDLAAYGYTF.

V usage is TRBV5-1 and J usage is TRBJ2-5; a possible D gene is TRBD1 (5 bases). The CDR3 contains 13 residues. Germline V gene data show CDR1 as SGHRS and CDR2 as YFSETQ. Trimming left V 5 bases short and J 1 base short, with 9 bases between. CDR3 sequence (DNA): TGCGCCAGCAGAGGGGCGGTCCAAGAGACCCAGTACTTC. It encodes CASRGAVQETQYF.

Only a few counts were recorded for this clone. This sample includes further DNA sequences coding for the same CDR3. The chain carries TRBV29-1 and TRBJ1-4; 8 positions match TRBD1. Germline V CDR1 and CDR2: SQVTM, ANQGSEA. This CDR3 is 11 amino acids long. With V trimmed by 6 bases and J by 7 bases, 1 base remained unmatched. CDR3 in DNA: TGCAGCGTAGACAGGGGTGAAAAACTGTTTTTT. It specifies CSVDRGEKLFF. Full variable domain (remainder filled in from reference TRBV29-1 and TRBJ1-4): SAVISQKPSRDICQRGTSLTIQCQVDSQVTMMFWYRQQPGQSLTLIATANQGSEATYESGFVIDKFPISRPNLTFSTLTVSNMSPEDSSIYLCSVDRGEKLFFGSGTQLSVL.

The rearrangement links TRBV29-1 to TRBJ2-7; D is tentatively TRBD1 or TRBD2 (7 bases each). Germline CDR1 SQVTM, CDR2 ANQGSEA. The CDR3 has 10 amino acids. The ends were cut back, 4 bases at V and 9 bases at J, with 10 bases in the middle. The CDR3 region is CSVAGGVQYF. Written as DNA, the CDR3 is TGCAGCGTTGCAGGGGGGGTGCAGTACTTC.

This rearrangement joins TRBV7-2 to TRBJ2-5; TRBD2 is a possible D gene (5 bases). In germline, CDR1 is SGHTA, CDR2 FQGNSA. The germline V and J ends were trimmed by 2 bases and 7 bases, with 5 bases remaining between them. The CDR3 has 11 residues. CDR3 sequence: CASSLLATQYF. The CDR3 nucleotides are TGTGCCAGCAGCTTACTAGCGACCCAGTACTTC.

This clone has more than one count but fewer than ten. The CDR3 spells CASSGDGRRETQYF. The DNA for the CDR3 is TGTGCCAGCAGTGGGGACGGTCGAAGAGAGACCCAGTACTTC. The J gene is TRBJ2-5, the V gene TRBV28, with D tentatively TRBD1 or TRBD2 (5 bases each). This CDR3 comprises 14 residues. Germline CDR1 reads MDHEN; CDR2 reads SYDVKM. V was trimmed by 5 bases and J by 4 bases, leaving 14 bases between them.

The chain couples TRBV9 to TRBJ2-6; no reliable D call. V was clipped by 5 bases and J by 2 bases, with 2 bases between them. CDR3 length: 12 amino acids. CDR1 SGDLS and CDR2 YYNGEE come from the germline V gene. The CDR3 nucleotides read TGTGCCAGCAGAGCTGGGGCCAACGTCCTGACTTTC. Encoded protein: CASRAGANVLTF.

This clone has a handful of counts. The chain joins TRBV5-6 to TRBJ1-1; tentative D call: TRBD1 (5 bases). Deletions cut 4 bases from V and 3 bases from J, with 19 bases between. From germline, CDR1 is SGHDT and CDR2 YYEEEE. The CDR3 contains 16 residues. DNA of the CDR3: TGTGCCAGCAGCGCATTGGAGGGGTTCTATTACACTGAAGCTTTCTTT. Protein sequence: CASSALEGFYYTEAFF.